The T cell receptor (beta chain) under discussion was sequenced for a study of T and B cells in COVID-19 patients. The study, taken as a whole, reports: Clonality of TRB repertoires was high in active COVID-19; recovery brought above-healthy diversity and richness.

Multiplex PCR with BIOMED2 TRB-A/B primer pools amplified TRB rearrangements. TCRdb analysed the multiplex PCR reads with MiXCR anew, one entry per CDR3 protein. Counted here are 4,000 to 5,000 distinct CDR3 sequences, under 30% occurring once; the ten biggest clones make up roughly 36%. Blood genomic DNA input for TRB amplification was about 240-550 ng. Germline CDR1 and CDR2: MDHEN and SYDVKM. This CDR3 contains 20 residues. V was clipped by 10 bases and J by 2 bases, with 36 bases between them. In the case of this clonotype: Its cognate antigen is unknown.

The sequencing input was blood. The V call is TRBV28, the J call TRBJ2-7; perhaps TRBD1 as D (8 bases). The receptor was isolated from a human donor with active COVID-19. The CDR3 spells CATTQRGGGRGLSGTYEQYF. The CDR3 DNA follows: TGTGCCACCACCCAAAGGGGCGGGGGCAGGGGGCTGAGCGGGACCTACGAGCAGTACTTC.